The present T cell receptor (beta chain) was sequenced within a study of CD8 T cells in ankylosing spondylitis. Points from the study as a whole: Significant enrichment of disease-linked clones was reportedly seen in matched ankylosing spondylitis synovial fluid. A subset of motif variants has previously been described in the synovial fluid and blood of reactive arthritis. Typical of ankylosing spondylitis blood, it appeared, was a TCR beta motif of fewer than ten highly homologous variants. Disease-linked clones had a CD8+ phenotype and relatively low frequency in peripheral blood.

This clonotype was detected a few times. The antigen is undetermined. Germline CDR1 reads DFQATT; CDR2 reads SNEGSKA (reference sequence). The trim removed 3 bases at V and 1 base at J, leaving 10 bases unmatched. This CDR3 is 17 amino acids long. Each CDR3 protein is one row after TCRdb ran MiXCR on the 5' RACE reads. In the table there are about 250,000 distinct CDR3 sequences, 18% of which are singletons. The material sequenced was blood, either unsorted or a sorted T cell fraction (not recorded which). The receptor comes from a male donor with ankylosing spondylitis or in good health (not recorded which). This chain joins TRBV20-1 and TRBJ2-5; 11 bases map to TRBD2. CDR3 residues: CSASTSGLADLQETQYF. The DNA of the CDR3 is TGCAGTGCTAGTACCTCGGGACTAGCGGACCTCCAAGAGACCCAGTACTTC.